Shown below are 17 T cell receptor beta chains from a single sample sequenced in a study of blood T cell repertoires in COVID-19. Method: immunoSEQ multiplex PCR; TCRdb's copy keeps in-frame clones and lacks some. The sample includes over 150,000 clones, about 85% of them seen just once. The sequenced material came from peripheral blood. The source is an elderly man with COVID-19, enrolled during active disease.

V gene TRBV7-9 combines with J gene TRBJ1-1, with D unresolved. Trimming pared 5 bases from V and 3 bases from J, leaving 4 bases between. Germline CDR1 SEHNR, CDR2 FQNEAQ (reference sequence). The CDR3 has 11 residues. CDR3 nucleotides: TGTGCCAGCAGCCGGGACACTGAAGCTTTCTTT. It specifies CASSRDTEAFF. Full variable domain (missing parts from reference TRBV7-9 and TRBJ1-1): DTGVSQNPRHKITKRGQNVTFRCDPISEHNRLYWYRQTLGQGPEFLTYFQNEAQLEKSRLLSDRFSAERPKGSFSTLEIQRTEQGDSAMYLCASSRDTEAFFGQGTRLTVV.

The V gene is TRBV2, the J gene TRBJ1-2; perhaps TRBD1 as D (5 bases). The V end was cut by 6 bases, the J end by 1 base, with 9 bases between. This CDR3 spans 13 amino acids. Germline loops: CDR1 SNHLY, CDR2 FYNNEI. The CDR3 loop reads CASRGGFNYGYTF. The CDR3 DNA is TGTGCCAGCAGGGGGGGTTTTAACTATGGCTACACCTTC.

This clone was found once. The rearrangement joins TRBV30 to TRBJ1-2, with D unclear. CDR1 and CDR2 from the germline V gene are GTSNPN and SVGIG (reference sequence). V was cut by 2 bases and J by 7 bases, with 17 bases left in between. This CDR3 comprises 14 residues. The CDR3 is CAWSHEGRSGGYTF. The CDR3 region has the DNA TGTGCCTGGAGTCATGAGGGTAGAAGTGGTGGCTACACCTTC.

The chain recombines TRBV7-9 with TRBJ2-4, with TRBD1 matching 9 bases. CDR3 length: 15 residues. The germline V gene encodes CDR1 SEHNR and CDR2 FQNEAQ (reference sequence). The junction had 8 bases not matched to a gene; V was cut back by 5 bases and J by 6 bases. The CDR3 spells CASSRNRGQGNIQYF. CDR3 bases: TGTGCCAGCAGCAGAAACAGGGGGCAAGGAAACATTCAGTACTTC.

This clone has only a few counts. The chain has TRBV5-1 and TRBJ1-2; the D is unclear. There are 15 residues in the CDR3. Germline-derived CDR1 and CDR2 are SGHRS and YFSETQ. The V end was cut by 0 bases, the J end by 2 bases, with 11 bases between. The CDR3: CASSLERRQNYGYTF. The CDR3 DNA is TGCGCCAGCAGCTTGGAGAGGCGTCAGAACTATGGCTACACCTTC.

The J gene is TRBJ1-3, the V gene TRBV7-3, with a tentative D call TRBD1 (5 bases). Germline loops: CDR1 SGHTA, CDR2 FQGTGA. CDR3 length: 16 amino acids. V was pared by 1 base and J by 3 bases, with 13 bases between. The CDR3 coding sequence is TGTGCCAGCAGCTTAAGGGGCCCCCGAGGTGGAAACACCATATATTTT. It codes for CASSLRGPRGGNTIYF.

The gene calls are TRBV5-6 and TRBJ1-4, with 11 bases that match TRBD1. This CDR3 is built from 15 residues. Per the germline V gene, CDR1 is SGHDT and CDR2 is YYEEEE. V dropped 4 bases and J dropped 7; count of bases not matched to a gene: 6. The DNA for the CDR3 is TGTGCCAGCAGCAAGAGGACAGGGGGCGCTGAAAAACTGTTTTTT. It codes for CASSKRTGGAEKLFF.

The V and J genes are TRBV28 and TRBJ1-3, with TRBD1 matching over 7 bases. CDR1 is MDHEN, CDR2 SYDVKM, per germline. V shed 5 bases, J shed 4 bases, and the junction held 5 bases outside the gene matches. This CDR3 contains 14 residues. CDR3: CASSLGGQGNTIYF. The CDR3 nucleotides are TGTGCCAGCAGTCTAGGGGGACAGGGAAACACCATATATTTT.

This clone has a handful of counts. The J gene is TRBJ1-1, the V gene TRBV2; D is perhaps TRBD1 (5 bases). Germline values: CDR1 SNHLY, CDR2 FYNNEI. This CDR3 is built from 12 residues. Trimming shortened V by 6 bases and J by 5 bases, and 10 bases separated the two germline ends. CDR3 coding DNA: TGTGCCAGCAGGACGGGGGGGACTGAAGCTTTCTTT. Encoded protein: CASRTGGTEAFF.

The chain links TRBV29-1 to TRBJ2-3; a possible D gene is TRBD2 (5 bases). Germline values: CDR1 SQVTM, CDR2 ANQGSEA. V was cut by 7 bases and J by 3 bases, with 11 bases left in between. There are 12 residues in the CDR3. The CDR3 protein is CSGAEGTDTQYF. As DNA, the CDR3 is TGCAGCGGGGCTGAGGGTACAGATACGCAGTATTTT.

V gene TRBV10-3 combines with J gene TRBJ1-1, with D tentatively TRBD1 (5 bases). The CDR3 has 14 residues. The V end lost 5 bases, the J end lost 6 bases, and 16 bases lay between the germline ends. Germline V gene sequence: CDR1 ENHRY, CDR2 SYGVKD. CDR3 coding DNA: TGTGCCATCAGTATAGACACGGGGGTGGCTGAAGCTTTCTTT. This encodes CAISIDTGVAEAFF.

The chain carries TRBV5-4 and TRBJ1-3; 11 bases fit TRBD1. The germline V gene encodes CDR1 SGHNT and CDR2 YYREEE (reference sequence). Trimming took 4 bases from V and 4 from J; bases not matched to a gene: 4. The CDR3 extends over 15 amino acids. The CDR3: CASSPRTGGGNTIYF. The CDR3 DNA sequence: TGTGCCAGCAGCCCGCGGACAGGGGGCGGAAACACCATATATTTT.

The chain combines TRBV12-3 or TRBV12-4 with TRBJ2-7; no reliable D call. V lost 2 bases and J 1 base, leaving 6 bases between the germline ends. The CDR3 runs 13 residues. Written as DNA, the CDR3 is TGTGCCAGCAGTTTATCTGTTTCCTACGAGCAGTACTTC. Its protein product is CASSLSVSYEQYF.

This clone turned up a few times. The CDR3 loop reads CASQNRISGSEAFF. CDR3 bases: TGTGCCAGCCAAAATAGGATTTCGGGGTCTGAAGCTTTCTTT. V is TRBV6-5 and J is TRBJ1-1; D remains unclear. The germline gives CDR1 MNHEY, CDR2 SVGAGI. This CDR3 has 14 amino acids. V lost 8 bases and J lost 6, with 19 bases in between.

A note on this clone: Other nucleotide sequences in the sample specify the same CDR3. The chain joins TRBV3-1 (or the pseudogene TRBV3-2) to TRBJ2-7; D is perhaps TRBD1 (6 bases). V dropped 4 bases and J dropped 11 bases, with 18 bases sitting between them. Germline V gene sequence: CDR1 LGHDT, CDR2 YNNKEL (reference sequence). The CDR3 runs to 13 residues. The CDR3 region is CASSRTQEGGKYF. In DNA, the CDR3 is TGTGCCAGCAGCCGGACTCAGGAAGGGGGAAAGTACTTC.

V is TRBV2 and J is TRBJ1-1; 7 bases align to TRBD1. V gave up 0 bases and J gave up 1 base; unmatched junction bases: 2. The CDR3 sequence is 15 residues long. The germline V gene has CDR1 SNHLY and CDR2 FYNNEI. Here the CDR3 DNA reads TGTGCCAGCAGTGAAGCAAGGACAGGGAACACTGAAGCTTTCTTT. It encodes CASSEARTGNTEAFF. Together with reference TRBV2 and TRBJ1-1, the CDR3 gives the full variable domain: EPEVTQTPSHQVTQMGQEVILRCVPISNHLYFYWYRQILGQKVEFLVSFYNNEISEKSEIFDDQFSVERPDGSNFTLKIRSTKLEDSAMYFCASSEARTGNTEAFFGQGTRLTVV.

The rearrangement links TRBV12-3 or TRBV12-4 to TRBJ2-5; a possible D gene is TRBD2 (6 bases). The CDR3 length is 13 residues. Trimming stripped 2 bases from V and 5 bases from J, with 9 bases between. The CDR3, as DNA: TGTGCCAGCAGTTTAACTAGCCGGGAGACCCAGTACTTC. Translated, it gives CASSLTSRETQYF.